This T cell receptor beta chain was identified during a study of CD8+ T cells in alopecia areata. This CDR3 contains 12 residues. Germline values: CDR1 NNHDY, CDR2 SYVADS. V was clipped by 7 bases and J by 2 bases, with 7 bases between them. This clone was found a few times. At residue 9, the TCRdb protein departs from the DNA translation, so the protein shown here was derived from the DNA itself. Germline and genes here are mouse. The read finishes 3 residues shy of the CDR3 end, and the germline J gene is used to complete it. Sequencing relied on a cDNA template that was reverse transcribed from extracted RNA. Measured with immunoSEQ multiplex PCR; TCRdb has only the in-frame clones, and not every one. The sample has more than 90,000 clones, none seen only once; the top ten hold roughly 21%.

This receptor was obtained from a C3H/HeJ mouse with alopecia areata. As its MHC haplotype, the strain has H2-k. Specimen: lesional skin. V is TRBV13-3 and J is TRBJ1-3, with TRBD1 as a possible D gene (6 bases). CDR3 DNA, as far as it was read: TGTGCCAGCTGGACAGCTGGAAATACG. This encodes CASWTAGNT. The whole CDR3 protein is CASWTAGNTLYF.